Listed below are T cell receptor beta chains from one sample, sequenced in a study of blood T cell repertoires in COVID-19. Using immunoSEQ multiplex PCR, the repertoire was profiled, and TCRdb retains in-frame clones only, with some absent. The table lists roughly 230,000 clones, approximately 84% of them singletons, with around 0.97% in the top ten. Sequenced material: peripheral blood. These receptors all come from a man aged 40-55 years with acute or convalescent COVID-19. The conserved cysteine and the conserved F or W are not part of the CDR3 here. Each record gives: D gene, J gene, V gene, CDR3 protein. A D gene is named only where the DNA matches it firmly.

d_gene: TRBD2
j_gene: TRBJ2-5
v_gene: TRBV3-1/TRBV3-2
CDR3aa: ASSPKQKRGGPSETQY

d_gene: .
j_gene: TRBJ1-4
v_gene: TRBV7-2
CDR3aa: ASSLAYNEKLF

d_gene: .
j_gene: TRBJ2-4
v_gene: TRBV4-1
CDR3aa: ASSQPLAKNIQY

d_gene: .
j_gene: TRBJ1-1
v_gene: TRBV18
CDR3aa: ASSPRSDTEAF

d_gene: .
j_gene: TRBJ1-2
v_gene: TRBV5-5
CDR3aa: ASSPRQRGYT

d_gene: .
j_gene: TRBJ1-1
v_gene: TRBV27
CDR3aa: ATLPGRGWSTEAF

d_gene: TRBD1
j_gene: TRBJ1-3
v_gene: TRBV7-9
CDR3aa: ASSPKGDRGRRLGNTIY

d_gene: .
j_gene: TRBJ1-2
v_gene: TRBV9
CDR3aa: ASSVGAKGGLGYT

d_gene: .
j_gene: TRBJ1-2
v_gene: TRBV2
CDR3aa: ASTLVGLSYGYT

d_gene: TRBD1
j_gene: TRBJ1-4
v_gene: TRBV30
CDR3aa: AWSPTGGIEKLF

d_gene: .
j_gene: TRBJ1-2
v_gene: TRBV2
CDR3aa: ATTGGRWEGYT

d_gene: .
j_gene: TRBJ1-2
v_gene: TRBV30
CDR3aa: AWSTGLSYGYT

d_gene: .
j_gene: TRBJ1-2
v_gene: TRBV7-2
CDR3aa: ASTIGLSGGANYGYT

d_gene: .
j_gene: TRBJ1-6
v_gene: TRBV10-3
CDR3aa: AISEVTGMGSPLH

d_gene: .
j_gene: TRBJ1-3
v_gene: TRBV5-1
CDR3aa: ASSLETVSGNTIY

d_gene: .
j_gene: TRBJ1-2
v_gene: TRBV28
CDR3aa: ASSPSTGDFNYGYT

d_gene: TRBD2
j_gene: TRBJ2-3
v_gene: TRBV5-1
CDR3aa: ASSSLAGATDTQY

d_gene: .
j_gene: TRBJ1-1
v_gene: TRBV6-5
CDR3aa: ASSSQVRNTEAF

d_gene: .
j_gene: TRBJ2-7
v_gene: TRBV27
CDR3aa: ASTRTGLEGEQY

d_gene: .
j_gene: TRBJ1-5
v_gene: TRBV18
CDR3aa: ASSPPAGGSNQPQH